These 15 T cell receptor beta chains share one sample of origin, sequenced in a study of blood T cells in healthy people across ages. Using a J-beta primer mix together with a sample-barcoded 5' primer, a second PCR was run for roughly 6 to 12 cycles. Via MiXCR, TCRdb re-called the 5' RACE reads, giving one row per CDR3 protein. The sample has about 1.8 million distinct CDR3 sequences; about 50% are singletons. What was sequenced was blood. Receptors originate from a woman aged 40 to 55 in good health.

The V and J genes are TRBV18 and TRBJ2-5; the D gene could be TRBD1 or TRBD2 (6 bases each). The germline V gene has CDR1 KGHSH and CDR2 LQKENI. Trimming removed 3 bases from V and 3 bases from J, with 11 bases in between. The CDR3 has 14 residues. The CDR3 DNA sequence: TGTGCCAGCTCACCTTACAGGGAGGAAGAGACCCAGTACTTC. The encoded protein is CASSPYREEETQYF.

The chain is built from TRBV27 and TRBJ2-1; weak D call: TRBD2 (5 bases). V was clipped by 1 base and J by 0 bases, with 19 bases between them. The germline CDR1 and CDR2 sequences are MNHEY and SMNVEV (reference sequence). This CDR3 comprises 19 residues. CDR3 DNA: TGTGCCAGCAGTTTATGGGCAGGACTCGGAATTAGCTCCTACAATGAGCAGTTCTTC. It yields the protein CASSLWAGLGISSYNEQFF.

The chain has TRBV27 and TRBJ2-1; 9 bases line up with TRBD1. Looked up from germline, CDR1 is MNHEY and CDR2 is SMNVEV (reference sequence). The CDR3 is made up of 15 amino acids. V shed 3 bases and J 4 bases; nucleotides not matched to a gene: 4. CDR3 residues: CASSFTGTGYNEQFF. The CDR3 nucleotides are TGTGCCAGCAGTTTCACGGGGACAGGGTACAATGAGCAGTTCTTC.

The rearrangement links TRBV7-2 to TRBJ2-3; 8 positions match TRBD2. The CDR3 extends over 17 amino acids. Germline loops: CDR1 SGHTA, CDR2 FQGNSA. Unmatched junction bases numbered 9, after V lost 4 bases and J lost 0 bases. CDR3 residues: CASSSTLAGISTDTQYF. Here the CDR3 DNA reads TGTGCCAGCAGCTCCACCTTAGCGGGGATTAGCACAGATACGCAGTATTTT.

V is TRBV6-2 or TRBV6-3 and J is TRBJ2-1; 12 nucleotides match TRBD2. The CDR3 is made up of 19 amino acids. Per germline, CDR1 MNHEY and CDR2 SVGEGT. Unmatched junction bases numbered 12, after V lost 6 bases and J lost 0 bases. The CDR3 sequence: CASRYLAGGSKSSYNEQFF. The CDR3, as DNA: TGTGCCAGCAGATACCTAGCGGGGGGGTCGAAAAGCTCCTACAATGAGCAGTTCTTC.

As for this clonotype: One junction end does not reproduce the germline sequence, and a read error may be involved. V is TRBV7-7 and J is TRBJ2-1; TRBD2 matches 12 bases. Germline V gene data show CDR1 as SSHAT and CDR2 as FNYEAQ (reference sequence). The CDR3 sequence is 19 residues long. The CDR3 reads CASSPSGLAGPSSYNEQFF. The CDR3 nucleotides read TGTGCTAGCAGCCCTTCCGGACTAGCGGGGCCCAGCTCCTACAATGAGCAGTTCTTC.

The CDR3 is CASSSPQGRMTNEQFF. The CDR3 DNA reads TGCGCCAGCAGCTCGCCTCAGGGGAGGATGACGAATGAGCAGTTCTTC. This rearrangement joins TRBV5-1 to TRBJ2-1; D might be TRBD1 or TRBD2, each matching 6 bases. The length of the CDR3 is 16 residues. Germline lookup yields CDR1 SGHRS and CDR2 YFSETQ. V was cut by 3 bases and J by 7 bases, with 20 bases left in between.

The chain links TRBV7-9 to TRBJ2-1; 8 positions match TRBD2. V was clipped by 4 bases and J by 5 bases; unmatched bases: 19. CDR1 is SEHNR and CDR2 is FQNEAQ in the germline V gene (reference sequence). The CDR3 spans 19 residues. CDR3: CASSSKISTGTRFNNEQFF. The CDR3, as DNA: TGTGCCAGCAGCTCCAAAATATCGACCGGGACTAGGTTTAACAATGAGCAGTTCTTC.

The chain has TRBV27 and TRBJ2-5; D may correspond to TRBD1 or TRBD2 (5 bases each). V shed 9 bases and J shed 11 bases, with 28 bases lying between them. The CDR3 covers 15 residues. Germline V gene sequence: CDR1 MNHEY, CDR2 SMNVEV (reference sequence). Here the CDR3 DNA reads TGTGCCAGTTCAATTCTTGGAGGAGCGGACAATGAGCAGTACTTC. This translates into CASSILGGADNEQYF.

The chain joins TRBV12-3 or TRBV12-4 to TRBJ2-1; perhaps TRBD1 as D (6 bases). Deletions cut 7 bases from V and 7 bases from J, with 17 bases between. CDR3 size: 14 residues. Here the CDR3 DNA reads TGTGCCAGCACCACATACAGGGAAGAGAATGAGCAGTTCTTC. It is translated as CASTTYREENEQFF.

This rearrangement joins TRBV20-1 to TRBJ1-5; D is possibly TRBD1 (5 bases). The V end lost 6 bases, the J end lost 1 base, and 16 bases lay between the germline ends. This CDR3 has 15 residues. Germline V gives CDR1 DFQATT, CDR2 SNEGSKA (reference sequence). The CDR3 coding sequence is TGCAGTGCCGGAACGACAGTCTTGAGCAATCAGCCCCAGCATTTT. Translation: CSAGTTVLSNQPQHF.

The V call is TRBV9, the J call TRBJ2-1; D gene unclear. The CDR3 is 15 residues long. The germline V gene has CDR1 SGDLS and CDR2 YYNGEE. Deletions cut 0 bases from V and 8 bases from J, with 15 bases between. DNA for the CDR3: TGTGCCAGCAGCGTAGGGGCAGGAAGCCCCGATGAGCAGTTCTTC. It translates to CASSVGAGSPDEQFF.

This clonotype was seen many times. This chain connects TRBV9 to TRBJ2-7; 12 bases are shared with TRBD1. Germline CDR1 and CDR2: SGDLS and YYNGEE. V dropped 0 bases and J dropped 0; count of bases not matched to a gene: 7. The CDR3 sequence is 18 residues long. The CDR3 spells CASSVGVGTGGYSYEQYF. CDR3 nucleotides: TGTGCCAGCAGCGTAGGCGTAGGGACAGGGGGCTACTCCTACGAGCAGTACTTC.

This clonotype was detected only a few times. This chain connects TRBV29-1 to TRBJ2-1; the match to TRBD2 covers 7 bases. V was pared by 4 bases and J by 2 bases, with 11 bases of the junction left unmatched. The CDR3 totals 16 residues. The germline gives CDR1 SQVTM, CDR2 ANQGSEA. The CDR3 protein is CSVGGVRGGTYNEQFF. The CDR3 bases are TGCAGCGTTGGAGGGGTGCGGGGAGGGACCTACAATGAGCAGTTCTTC.

V usage is TRBV6-5 and J usage is TRBJ1-1; TRBD1 aligns across 9 bases. This CDR3 spans 13 amino acids. Trimming at V came to 2 bases and at J to 11 bases, leaving 6 bases not matched to a gene. The germline V gene encodes CDR1 MNHEY and CDR2 SVGAGI. The CDR3 loop reads CASSYPGQGVAFF. CDR3 DNA: TGTGCCAGCAGTTACCCGGGACAGGGTGTCGCTTTCTTT.